The clone carrying this TCR beta chain was seen a handful of times. What it recognizes is unknown. Assay: immunoSEQ multiplex PCR; the TCRdb copy retains only in-frame clones and omits some. The sample comprises 120,000 or so clones, around 90% of which are singletons, and more than 2% rests with the top ten. V gave up 1 base and J gave up 4 bases, with 5 bases separating them. The CDR3 length is 13 residues. This entry belongs to a study of T cell responses to AZD1222 COVID-19 vaccine. Regarding the study as a whole: Repertoire sampling was restricted to post-peak T cell response timepoints. At 160-218 and 743-854, vaccine-associated CD4 TCRs were dominant, and they spanned spike. Spike-specific TCR breadth and depth grew following two AZD1222 doses.

The TCR originated in an adult who received the AZD1222 COVID-19 vaccine. The V and J genes are TRBV12-3 or TRBV12-4 and TRBJ2-1; D unclear. The sequenced sample was peripheral blood, obtained 28 days after the second AZD1222 dose. CDR3: CASSLDTYNEQFF. The DNA for the CDR3 is TGTGCCAGCAGTTTAGACACTTACAATGAGCAGTTCTTC.